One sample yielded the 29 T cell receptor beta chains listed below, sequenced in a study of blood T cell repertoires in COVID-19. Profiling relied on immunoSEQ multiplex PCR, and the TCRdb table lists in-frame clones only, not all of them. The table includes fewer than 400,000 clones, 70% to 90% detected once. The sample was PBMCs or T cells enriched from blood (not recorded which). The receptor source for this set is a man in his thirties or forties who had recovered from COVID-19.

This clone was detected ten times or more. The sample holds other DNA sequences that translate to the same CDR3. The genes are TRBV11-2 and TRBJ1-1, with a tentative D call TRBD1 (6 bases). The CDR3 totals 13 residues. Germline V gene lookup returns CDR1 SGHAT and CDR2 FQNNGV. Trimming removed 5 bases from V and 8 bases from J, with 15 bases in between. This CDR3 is CASSPGHGNEAFF. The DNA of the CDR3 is TGTGCCAGCAGCCCGGGACATGGGAACGAAGCTTTCTTT.

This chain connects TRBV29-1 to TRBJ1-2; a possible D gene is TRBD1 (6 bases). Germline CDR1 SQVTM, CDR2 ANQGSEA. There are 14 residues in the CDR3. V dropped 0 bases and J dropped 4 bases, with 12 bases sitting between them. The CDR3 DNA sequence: TGCAGCGTTGAAGATCGCCAGGGGAGCTATGGCTACACCTTC. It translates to CSVEDRQGSYGYTF.

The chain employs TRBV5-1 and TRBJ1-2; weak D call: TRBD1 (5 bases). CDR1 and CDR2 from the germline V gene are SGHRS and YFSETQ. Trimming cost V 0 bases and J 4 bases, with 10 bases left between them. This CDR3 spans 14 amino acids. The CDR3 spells CASSLVGTSYGYTF. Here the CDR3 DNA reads TGCGCCAGCAGCTTGGTAGGGACTTCCTATGGCTACACCTTC.

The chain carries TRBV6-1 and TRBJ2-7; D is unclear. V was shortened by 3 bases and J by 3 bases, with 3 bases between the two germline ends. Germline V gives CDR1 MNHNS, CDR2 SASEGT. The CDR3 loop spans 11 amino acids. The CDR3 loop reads CASSDHYEQYF. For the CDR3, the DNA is TGTGCCAGCAGTGACCACTACGAGCAGTACTTC.

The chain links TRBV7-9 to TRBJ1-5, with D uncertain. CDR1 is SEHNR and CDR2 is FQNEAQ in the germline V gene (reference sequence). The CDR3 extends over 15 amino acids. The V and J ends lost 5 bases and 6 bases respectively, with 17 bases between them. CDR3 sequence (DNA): TGTGCCAGCAGCATGGGAGGGAGTGGGAGTCAGCCCCAGCATTTT. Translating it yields CASSMGGSGSQPQHF.

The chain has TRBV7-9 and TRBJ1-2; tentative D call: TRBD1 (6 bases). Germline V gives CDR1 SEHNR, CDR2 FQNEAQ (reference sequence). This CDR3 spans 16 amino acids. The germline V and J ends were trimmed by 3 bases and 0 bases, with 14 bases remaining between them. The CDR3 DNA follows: TGTGCCAGCAGCTTGGGTGCAGGGGCCGCTAACTATGGCTACACCTTC. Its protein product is CASSLGAGAANYGYTF.

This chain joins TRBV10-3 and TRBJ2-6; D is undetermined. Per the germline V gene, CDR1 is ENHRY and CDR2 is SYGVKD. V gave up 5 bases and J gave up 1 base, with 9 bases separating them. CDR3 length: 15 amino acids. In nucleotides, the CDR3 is TGTGCCATCAGTTTCTCCGAGTCTGGGGCCAACGTCCTGACTTTC. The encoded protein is CAISFSESGANVLTF.

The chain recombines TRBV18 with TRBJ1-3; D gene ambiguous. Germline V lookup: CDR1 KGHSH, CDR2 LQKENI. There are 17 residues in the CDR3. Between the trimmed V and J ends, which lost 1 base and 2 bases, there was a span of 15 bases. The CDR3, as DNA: TGTGCCAGCTCACCACTACCCGATACGCAGACTGGAAACACCATATATTTT. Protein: CASSPLPDTQTGNTIYF.

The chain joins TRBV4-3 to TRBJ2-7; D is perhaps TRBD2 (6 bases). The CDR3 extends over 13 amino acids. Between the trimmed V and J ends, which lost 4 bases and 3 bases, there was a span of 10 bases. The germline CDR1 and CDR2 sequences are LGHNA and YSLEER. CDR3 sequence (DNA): TGCGCCAGCAGCCGGGACTTGGACTACGAGCAGTACTTC. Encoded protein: CASSRDLDYEQYF.

The CDR3 nucleotides read TGTGCCAGCTCGTCCCTCCCAGGGGAAATGGAGCAGTACTTC. Residues: CASSSLPGEMEQYF. The V call is TRBV18, the J call TRBJ2-7; D may be TRBD1 (6 bases). Germline V gene lookup returns CDR1 KGHSH and CDR2 LQKENI. The CDR3 totals 14 residues. Trimming cost V 6 bases and J 7 bases, with 19 bases left between them.

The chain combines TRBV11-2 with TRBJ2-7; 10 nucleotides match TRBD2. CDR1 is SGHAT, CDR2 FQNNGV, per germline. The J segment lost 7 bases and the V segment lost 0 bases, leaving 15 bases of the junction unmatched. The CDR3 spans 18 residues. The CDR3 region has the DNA TGTGCCAGCAGCTTAGACGTGTTGCAAGCGGGGGGGCCTAGTGAGCAGTACTTC. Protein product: CASSLDVLQAGGPSEQYF.

Here the CDR3 reads CASRTSGGAGDTQYF. The CDR3 DNA reads as TGTGCCAGCAGGACTAGCGGGGGGGCGGGAGATACGCAGTATTTT. V gene TRBV27 combines with J gene TRBJ2-3, with 14 bases matching TRBD2. CDR1 is MNHEY, CDR2 SMNVEV, per germline (reference sequence). V was pared by 6 bases and J by 5 bases, with 4 bases of the junction left unmatched. The CDR3 extends over 15 amino acids.

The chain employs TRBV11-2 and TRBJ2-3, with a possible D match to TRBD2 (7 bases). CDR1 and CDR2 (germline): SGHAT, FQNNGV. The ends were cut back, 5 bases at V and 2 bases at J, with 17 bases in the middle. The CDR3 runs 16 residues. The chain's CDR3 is CASSPVGGGITDTQYF. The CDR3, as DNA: TGTGCCAGCAGCCCAGTGGGGGGGGGCATCACAGATACGCAGTATTTT. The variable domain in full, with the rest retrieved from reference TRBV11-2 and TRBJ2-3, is EAGVAQSPRYKIIEKRQSVAFWCNPISGHATLYWYQQILGQGPKLLIQFQNNGVVDDSQLPKDRFSAERLKGVDSTLKIQPAKLEDSAVYLCASSPVGGGITDTQYFGPGTRLTVL.

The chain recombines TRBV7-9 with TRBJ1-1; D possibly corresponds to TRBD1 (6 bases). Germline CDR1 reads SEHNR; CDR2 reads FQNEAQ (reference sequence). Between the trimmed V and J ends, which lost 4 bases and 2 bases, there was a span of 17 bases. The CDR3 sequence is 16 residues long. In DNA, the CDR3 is TGTGCCAGCAGCTACCGAGTCGGGACACAAAACACTGAAGCTTTCTTT. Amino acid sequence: CASSYRVGTQNTEAFF.

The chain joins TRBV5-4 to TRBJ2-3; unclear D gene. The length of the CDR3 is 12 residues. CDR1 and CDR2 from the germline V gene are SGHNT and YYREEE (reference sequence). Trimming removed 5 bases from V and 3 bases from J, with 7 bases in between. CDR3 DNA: TGTGCCAGCAGGGTGGAGACAGATACGCAGTATTTT. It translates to CASRVETDTQYF.

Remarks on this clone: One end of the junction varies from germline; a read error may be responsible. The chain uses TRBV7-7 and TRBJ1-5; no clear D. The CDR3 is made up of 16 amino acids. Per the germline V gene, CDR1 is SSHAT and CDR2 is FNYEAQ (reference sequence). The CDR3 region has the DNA TGTGCTAGCAGCTTGCGCCCCCTTGAAAGCAATCAGCCCCAGCATTTT. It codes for CASSLRPLESNQPQHF.

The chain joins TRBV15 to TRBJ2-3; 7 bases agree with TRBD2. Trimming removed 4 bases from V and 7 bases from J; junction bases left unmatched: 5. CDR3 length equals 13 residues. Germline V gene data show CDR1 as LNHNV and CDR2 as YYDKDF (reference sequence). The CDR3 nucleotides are TGTGCCACCAGCACGCGACTAGCAAATACGCAGTATTTT. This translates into CATSTRLANTQYF. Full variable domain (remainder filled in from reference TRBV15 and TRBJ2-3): DAMVIQNPRYQVTQFGKPVTLSCSQTLNHNVMYWYQQKSSQAPKLLFHYYDKDFNNEADTPDNFQSRRPNTSFCFLDIRSPGLGDTAMYLCATSTRLANTQYFGPGTRLTVL.

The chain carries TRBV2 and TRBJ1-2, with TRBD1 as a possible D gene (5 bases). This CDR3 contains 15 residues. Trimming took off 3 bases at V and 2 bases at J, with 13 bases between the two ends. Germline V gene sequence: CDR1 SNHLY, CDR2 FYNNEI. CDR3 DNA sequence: TGTGCCAGCAGTGATCCAGGGAACCGGAACTATGGCTACACCTTC. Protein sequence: CASSDPGNRNYGYTF.

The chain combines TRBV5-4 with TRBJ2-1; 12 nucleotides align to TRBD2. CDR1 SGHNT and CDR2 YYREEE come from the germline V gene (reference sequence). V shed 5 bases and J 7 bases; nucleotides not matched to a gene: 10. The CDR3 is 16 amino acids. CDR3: CASSRPSGGAGNEQFF. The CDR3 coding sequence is TGTGCCAGCAGTCGCCCTAGCGGGGGGGCTGGAAATGAGCAGTTCTTC.

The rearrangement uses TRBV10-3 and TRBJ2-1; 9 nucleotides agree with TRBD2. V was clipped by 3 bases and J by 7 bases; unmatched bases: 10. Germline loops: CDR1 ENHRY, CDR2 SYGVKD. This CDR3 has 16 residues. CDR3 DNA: TGTGCCATCAGTGATGGAGCGGGGGGTAACATGAATGAGCAGTTCTTC. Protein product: CAISDGAGGNMNEQFF.

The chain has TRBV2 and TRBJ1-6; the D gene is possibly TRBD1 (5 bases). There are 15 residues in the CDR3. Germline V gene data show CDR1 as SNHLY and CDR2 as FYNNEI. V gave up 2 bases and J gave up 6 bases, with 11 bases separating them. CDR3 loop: CASSELRVINSPLHF. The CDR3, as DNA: TGTGCCAGCAGTGAACTCAGGGTCATTAATTCACCCCTCCACTTT.

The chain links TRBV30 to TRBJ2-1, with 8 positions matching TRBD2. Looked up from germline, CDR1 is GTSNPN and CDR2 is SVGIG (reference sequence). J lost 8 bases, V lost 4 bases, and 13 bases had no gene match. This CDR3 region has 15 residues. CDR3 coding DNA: TGTGCCTGGACTGGGTTGGCAGCGGGGGTCTATGAGCAGTTCTTC. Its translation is CAWTGLAAGVYEQFF.

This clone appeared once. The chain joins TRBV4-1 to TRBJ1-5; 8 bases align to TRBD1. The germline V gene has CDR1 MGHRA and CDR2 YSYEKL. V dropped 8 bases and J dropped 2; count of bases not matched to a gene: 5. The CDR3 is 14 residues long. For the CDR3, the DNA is TGCGCCAGCTCCAGGGGGCTAGGCAATCAGCCCCAGCATTTT. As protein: CASSRGLGNQPQHF.

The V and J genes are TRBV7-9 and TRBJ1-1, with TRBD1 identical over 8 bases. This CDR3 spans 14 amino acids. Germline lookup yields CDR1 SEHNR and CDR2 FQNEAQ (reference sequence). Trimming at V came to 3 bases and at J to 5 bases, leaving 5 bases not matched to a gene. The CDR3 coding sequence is TGTGCCAGCAGCTTGCGACAGGGGTCTACTGAAGCTTTCTTT. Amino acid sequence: CASSLRQGSTEAFF.

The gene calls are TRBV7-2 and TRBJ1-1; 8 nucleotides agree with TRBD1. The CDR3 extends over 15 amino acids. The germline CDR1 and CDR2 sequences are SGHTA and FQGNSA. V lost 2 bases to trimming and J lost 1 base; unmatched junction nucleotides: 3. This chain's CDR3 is CASSLSTGGNTEAFF. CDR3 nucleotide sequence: TGTGCCAGCAGCTTATCAACAGGGGGGAACACTGAAGCTTTCTTT.

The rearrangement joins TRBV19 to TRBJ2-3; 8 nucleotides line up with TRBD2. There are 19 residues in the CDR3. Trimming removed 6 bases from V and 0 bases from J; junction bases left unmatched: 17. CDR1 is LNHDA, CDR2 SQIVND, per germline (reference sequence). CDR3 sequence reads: CASSPAGDQWSYSTDTQYF. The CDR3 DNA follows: TGTGCCAGTAGCCCAGCGGGGGATCAGTGGTCATATAGCACAGATACGCAGTATTTT.

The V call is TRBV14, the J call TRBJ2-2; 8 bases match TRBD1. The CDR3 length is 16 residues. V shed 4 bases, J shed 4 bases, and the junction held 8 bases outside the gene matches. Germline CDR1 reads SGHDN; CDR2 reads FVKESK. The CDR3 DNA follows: TGTGCCAGCAGCCCCGGGCAGGACAGGGTCACCGGGGAGCTGTTTTTT. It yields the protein CASSPGQDRVTGELFF.

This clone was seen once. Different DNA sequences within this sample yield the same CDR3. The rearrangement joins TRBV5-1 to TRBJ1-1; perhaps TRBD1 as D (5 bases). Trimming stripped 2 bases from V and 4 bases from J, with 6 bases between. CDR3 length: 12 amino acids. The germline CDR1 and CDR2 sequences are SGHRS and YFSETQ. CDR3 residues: CASSLGATEAFF. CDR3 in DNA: TGCGCCAGCAGCTTAGGGGCCACTGAAGCTTTCTTT.

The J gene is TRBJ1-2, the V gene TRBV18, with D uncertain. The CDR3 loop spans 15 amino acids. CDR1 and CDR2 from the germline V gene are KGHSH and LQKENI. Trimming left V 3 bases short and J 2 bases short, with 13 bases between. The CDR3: CASSPVDGVNYGYTF. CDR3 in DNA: TGTGCCAGCTCACCCGTGGACGGGGTGAACTATGGCTACACCTTC.